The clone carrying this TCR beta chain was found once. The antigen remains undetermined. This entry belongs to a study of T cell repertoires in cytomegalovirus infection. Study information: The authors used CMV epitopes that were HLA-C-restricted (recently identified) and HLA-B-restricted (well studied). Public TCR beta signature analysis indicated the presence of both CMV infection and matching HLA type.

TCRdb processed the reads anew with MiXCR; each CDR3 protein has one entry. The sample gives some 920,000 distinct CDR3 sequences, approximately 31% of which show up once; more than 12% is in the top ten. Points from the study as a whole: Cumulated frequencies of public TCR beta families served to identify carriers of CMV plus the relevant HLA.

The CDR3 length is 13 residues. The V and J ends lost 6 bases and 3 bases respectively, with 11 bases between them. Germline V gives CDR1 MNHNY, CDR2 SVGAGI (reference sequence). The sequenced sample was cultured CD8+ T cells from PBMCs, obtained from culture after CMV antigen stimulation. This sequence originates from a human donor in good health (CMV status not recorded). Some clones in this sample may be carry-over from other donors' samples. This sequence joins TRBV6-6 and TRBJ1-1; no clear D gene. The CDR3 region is CASRLPADTEAFF. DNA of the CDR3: TGTGCCAGCAGACTTCCTGCGGACACTGAAGCTTTCTTT.